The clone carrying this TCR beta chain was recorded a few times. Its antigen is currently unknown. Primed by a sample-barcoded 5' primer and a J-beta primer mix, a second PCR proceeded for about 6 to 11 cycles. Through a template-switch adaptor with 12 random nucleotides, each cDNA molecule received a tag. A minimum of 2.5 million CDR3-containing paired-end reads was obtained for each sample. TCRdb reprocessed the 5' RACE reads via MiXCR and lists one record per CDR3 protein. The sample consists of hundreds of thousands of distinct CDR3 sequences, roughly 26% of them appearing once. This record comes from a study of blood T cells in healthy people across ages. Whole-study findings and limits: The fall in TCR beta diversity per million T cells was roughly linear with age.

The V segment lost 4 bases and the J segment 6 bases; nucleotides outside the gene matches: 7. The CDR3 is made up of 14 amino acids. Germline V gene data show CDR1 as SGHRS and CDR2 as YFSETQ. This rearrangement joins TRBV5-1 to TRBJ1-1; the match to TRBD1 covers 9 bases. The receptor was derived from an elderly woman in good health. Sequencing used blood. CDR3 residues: CASSTGQGRAEAFF. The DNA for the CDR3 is TGCGCCAGCAGCACGGGACAGGGCCGGGCTGAAGCTTTCTTT.